Each of the 15 T cell receptor beta chains below was sequenced from the same sample in a study of T-cell memory formation after mild COVID-19 (dated by TCRdb to the early 2020s). Libraries were constructed by 5' RACE. Sequencing took place on an Illumina NovaSeq 6000. TCRdb passed the public sequencing reads through fastp at Q25 and MiXCR, retaining productive beta sequences. Every entry covers one CDR3 protein and lists the most common genes and DNA from its rows. The sample table lists just over 300,000 distinct CDR3 sequences, roughly a fifth of them with a count of one. The ten biggest clones cover under 25% of the sample. Sequencing used PBMCs or a T cell subset sorted from them (not recorded which). The source is a man between 18 and 35 years old who had mild COVID-19 (a few samples of this study predate the infection). The sample titles of this study are shuffled in the database, so cell type and time point are left out; the donor was told from shared clones.

This clonotype came up a few times. The chain recombines TRBV6-5 with TRBJ1-2; 7 bases agree with TRBD1. The CDR3 totals 14 residues. Germline-derived CDR1 and CDR2 are MNHEY and SVGAGI. With V trimmed by 2 bases and J by 7 bases, 7 bases remained unmatched. CDR3 residues: CASSYRRQGPGYTF. The CDR3 DNA is TGTGCCAGCAGTTACCGCCGACAGGGACCTGGCTACACCTTC.

This clonotype was seen a few times. J is TRBJ2-3 and V is TRBV5-1, with a possible D match to TRBD1 (5 bases). This CDR3 is built from 15 residues. Between the trimmed V and J ends, which lost 0 bases and 0 bases, there was a span of 8 bases. Germline-derived CDR1 and CDR2 are SGHRS and YFSETQ. The chain's CDR3 is CASSLAQGSTDTQYF. CDR3 bases: TGCGCCAGCAGCTTGGCTCAGGGTAGCACAGATACGCAGTATTTT.

This clonotype was observed a few times. The J gene is TRBJ1-1, the V gene TRBV5-6; unclear D gene. V dropped 0 bases and J dropped 12 bases, with 9 bases sitting between them. Looked up from germline, CDR1 is SGHDT and CDR2 is YYEEEE. The CDR3 contains 11 residues. CDR3: CASSLGGGTFF. The CDR3, as DNA: TGTGCCAGCAGCTTGGGGGGAGGAACTTTCTTT.

V usage is TRBV5-1 and J usage is TRBJ1-5, with 7 bases fitting TRBD1. With 4 bases clipped from V and 5 bases from J, the junction kept 3 bases outside the gene matches. CDR1 is SGHRS, CDR2 YFSETQ, per germline. The CDR3 runs 13 residues. The CDR3 loop reads CASSEGADQPQHF. DNA of the CDR3: TGCGCCAGCAGCGAGGGGGCTGATCAGCCCCAGCATTTT.

The chain links TRBV7-8 to TRBJ2-3; 9 bases are shared with TRBD2. V lost 5 bases, J lost 6 bases, and 12 bases stayed unmatched. This CDR3 spans 16 amino acids. Germline V CDR1 and CDR2: SGHVS, FQNEAQ. In DNA form, the CDR3 reads TGTGCCAGCAGCCCGGGGGAGGCGGGGGGGTGGGATACGCAGTATTTT. Its protein product is CASSPGEAGGWDTQYF.

The chain couples TRBV4-2 to TRBJ2-4; D gene uncertain. V was shortened by 2 bases and J by 5 bases, with 10 bases between the two germline ends. The CDR3 extends over 14 amino acids. The germline V gene encodes CDR1 LGHNA and CDR2 YNFKEQ. The CDR3 DNA reads TGTGCCAGCAGCCAAATGGACGGACAAAACATTCAGTACTTC. Encoded protein: CASSQMDGQNIQYF.

The CDR3 spells CATNLASGTEQFF. CDR3 in DNA: TGTGCCACAAACTTAGCGTCCGGGACTGAGCAGTTCTTC. The chain combines TRBV6-5 with TRBJ2-1, with D perhaps assigned TRBD1 or TRBD2 (5 bases each). V lost 10 bases, J lost 9 bases, and 19 bases lay in between. This CDR3 comprises 13 residues. Germline loops: CDR1 MNHEY, CDR2 SVGAGI.

The chain couples TRBV9 to TRBJ2-3; TRBD1 is a possible D gene (6 bases). The CDR3 extends over 14 amino acids. Germline CDR1 and CDR2: SGDLS and YYNGEE. V gave up 0 bases and J gave up 6 bases, with 11 bases separating them. This CDR3 reads CASSVGTVGDTQYF. The CDR3 nucleotides are TGTGCCAGCAGCGTAGGGACAGTCGGCGATACGCAGTATTTT.

This sequence joins TRBV4-2 and TRBJ2-7; 11 bases match TRBD2. The CDR3 totals 16 residues. CDR1 is LGHNA and CDR2 is YNFKEQ in the germline V gene. V trimming: 0 bases; J trimming: 3 bases; junction bases outside the gene matches: 4. CDR3 DNA sequence: TGTGCCAGCAGCCAAGATTGGCTAGCGGGGGGCTACGAGCAGTACTTC. Translated: CASSQDWLAGGYEQYF.

This clonotype was seen a handful of times. The CDR3 here is CASSLDGTGGGEAFF. DNA of the CDR3: TGCGCCAGCAGCTTGGACGGGACAGGCGGTGGTGAAGCTTTCTTT. This chain joins TRBV5-1 and TRBJ1-1, with 8 nucleotides matching TRBD1. The junction had 8 bases not matched to a gene; V was cut back by 0 bases and J by 7 bases. CDR3 length equals 15 residues. Germline V gives CDR1 SGHRS, CDR2 YFSETQ.

This clonotype was picked up a small number of times. V and J are TRBV11-2 and TRBJ1-1; D is possibly TRBD1 (5 bases). V was shortened by 4 bases and J by 1 base, with 10 bases between the two germline ends. Germline assignment: CDR1 SGHAT and CDR2 FQNNGV. The CDR3 is 14 residues long. CDR3 sequence reads: CASSSGVGNTEAFF. The CDR3 nucleotides read TGTGCCAGCAGCTCGGGGGTCGGGAACACTGAAGCTTTCTTT.

The chain has TRBV5-1 and TRBJ1-2; the D gene is possibly TRBD1 (5 bases). V dropped 0 bases and J dropped 7 bases, with 13 bases sitting between them. Per germline, CDR1 SGHRS and CDR2 YFSETQ. CDR3 length: 14 amino acids. The CDR3 sequence: CASSLEPDTGGYTF. The CDR3 DNA reads as TGCGCCAGCAGCTTGGAACCGGACACCGGTGGCTACACCTTC.

The sample holds a few counts of this clonotype. This sequence joins TRBV12-3 or TRBV12-4 and TRBJ2-7; D tentatively fits TRBD1 or TRBD2 (6 bases each). The V end lost 3 bases, the J end lost 3 bases, and 12 bases lay between the germline ends. CDR3 length: 14 amino acids. The CDR3 DNA sequence: TGTGCCAGCAGTTTGTCGGGGGCGCGCTACGAGCAGTACTTC. Protein product: CASSLSGARYEQYF.

V is TRBV5-1 and J is TRBJ2-5; 10 bases fit TRBD1. The junction had 5 bases not matched to a gene; V was cut back by 4 bases and J by 5 bases. The CDR3 loop spans 14 amino acids. Germline V gene lookup returns CDR1 SGHRS and CDR2 YFSETQ. The CDR3, as DNA: TGCGCCAGCAGCCATGGACAGGGGGGTGAGACCCAGTACTTC. It yields the protein CASSHGQGGETQYF.

This clonotype was counted many times. The CDR3 nucleotides read TGTGCCAGCAGCCCTCGGGGGGGGGCTGGAGGAGATACGCAGTATTTT. It yields the protein CASSPRGGAGGDTQYF. The rearrangement links TRBV7-3 to TRBJ2-3; the match to TRBD2 covers 8 bases. Per the germline V gene, CDR1 is SGHTA and CDR2 is FQGTGA. V lost 5 bases and J lost 5; bases outside the gene matches: 12. The length of the CDR3 is 16 residues.